This entry concerns a single TCR beta chain. Its recognized antigen is unknown. Base qualities are missing; no much larger clone stands one base away. The data originate from a study of blood T cell repertoires in COVID-19 (dated by TCRdb to between 2020 and 2021). With regard to the full study: The collaborator samples originated in the United States, Italy and Spain and spanned the acute and convalescent phases of COVID-19. The material from the prospective study consisted of cDNA or gDNA derived from T cells, B-cell-depleted T cells, or PBMCs. The dataset comprised deeply sampled blood TCRbeta repertoires from subjects exposed to, actively infected with, or recovered from COVID-19. The repertoires were released in a freely available public database intended as a resource for research on the immune response to SARS-CoV-2. The samples were drawn from two sources: the first 160 participants of the ongoing ImmuneRACE study, and 1,200 or so subjects contributed by 6 global collaborators. Sample metadata almost always included a de-identified subject ID, COVID-19 status, age in years and sex. Where available, HLA class I and class II types were taken from metadata supplied by the sample provider and were not determined by assay-based typing. Beyond this particular receptor, the publication reports: Clinical and demographic metadata were provided uncurated, with the amount varying by source and participant.

The V end gives up 3 bases and the J end 7 bases, leaving 2 bases in the junction not matched to a gene. CDR1 is given as SGHNT and CDR2 as YYREEE, both from the germline V gene (reference sequence). The CDR3 goes from the cysteine to the phenylalanine over 13 residues. Solely the CDR3 DNA is kept, with 39 bases framed from the first base. Collaborating institutions collected whole blood in K2EDTA tubes following their own protocols. For TCRbeta analysis, collaborators shipped samples in one of three forms: frozen whole blood, isolated PBMCs, or DNA extracted from either of those sample types. TCRbeta CDR3 regions were amplified from genomic DNA by means of the immunoSEQ Assay, a bias-controlled multiplex PCR. Concerning the study's data processing: Within the assay, amplification of reference gene primers was used to estimate how many nucleated cells each sample contained. Sequence reads were collapsed and filtered to measure the absolute abundance of every unique TCRbeta CDR3 rearrangement. For each sample, productive Simpson clonality was calculated as the square root of Simpson's diversity index over productive rearrangements. This immuneACCESS table, as held by TCRdb, lists in-frame sequences with V and J called but not all clones. Of the missing ones, under half trace to an unresolved V gene in checked studies; the others have no known cause. V and J calls and clone size are copied from that table; D and trimming were computed from the DNA. The sample has around 200,000 clones on record, about 78% of them singletons. The ten largest clones represent 5.5% to 7% of the sample.

The material sequenced was peripheral blood. This sequence was found in a woman between 70 and 85 years old with acute or convalescent COVID-19. The chain employs TRBV5-4 and TRBJ2-5, and 11 junction bases match TRBD2. The sequenced DNA is TGTGCCAGCAGCTCCGGGACTAGCGGGACCCAGTACTTC. This codes for CASSSGTSGTQYF.